This record covers a single T cell receptor (beta chain). The assay was immunoSEQ multiplex PCR, and TCRdb's table has in-frame clones only and misses some. In the table there are 3,000 or so clones, around 22% of which are singletons. The data derive from a study of T cells in localized non-small cell lung cancer. Trimming pared 4 bases from V and 2 bases from J, leaving 12 bases between. CDR3 length: 14 amino acids. Germline V gene data show CDR1 as KGHSH and CDR2 as LQKENI. The J gene is TRBJ2-7, the V gene TRBV18, with D perhaps assigned TRBD1 or TRBD2 (6 bases each). This TCR was recovered from a female donor of 60 years or more with stage I lung adenocarcinoma. The sequencing used lung tumor tissue, collected before any cancer treatment. The chain's CDR3 is CASSRGAGTYEQYF. CDR3 nucleotide sequence: TGTGCCAGCTCACGGGGGGCGGGGACCTACGAGCAGTACTTC.